This TCR beta chain originates from a study of metastatic and nonmetastatic thyroid tumors. Across the study: Repertoires from malignant and benign thyroid patients were compared across blood and tumor or nodule tissue. Overall study results and limits: For both blood and tumor, malignant thyroid tumors reportedly showed significantly higher TCR beta diversity than benign nodules did.

TCRdb used MiXCR to call clones anew from the PCR reads. The data hold more than 6,500 clones, with approximately 31% observed a single time. Details on this clone: Antigen unknown.

Germline V gene data show CDR1 as SGHRS and CDR2 as YFSETQ. V lost 6 bases, J lost 1 base, and 12 bases lay in between. The CDR3 extends over 14 amino acids. Thyroid surgery was performed in patients who had received no treatment beforehand. The sample was adjacent normal tissue. This chain links TRBV5-1 with TRBJ2-3; D ambiguous. The source of this sequence is a female donor with papillary thyroid cancer or a benign thyroid nodule (not recorded which). Some clones in this sample may be carry-over from other donors' samples. This CDR3 is CASTRGQGTDTQYF. In nucleotides, the CDR3 is TGCGCCAGCACCCGTGGGCAGGGCACAGATACGCAGTATTTT.